This TCR beta chain was recovered during a study of blood T cell repertoires in COVID-19. Assay: immunoSEQ multiplex PCR; the TCRdb copy retains only in-frame clones and omits some. The sample consists of about 480,000 clones, 88% of them appearing once. The CDR3 extends over 13 amino acids. Trimming took off 1 base at V and 10 bases at J, with 13 bases between the two ends. Germline-derived CDR1 and CDR2 are SGHTA and FQGNSA. This TCR came from a woman in her 40s who had recovered from COVID-19. The genes are TRBV7-2 and TRBJ1-2; D may be TRBD1 (6 bases). The sample consisted of PBMCs or T cells enriched from blood (not recorded which). The CDR3 protein is CASSLGTVADYTF. DNA of the CDR3: TGTGCCAGCAGCTTAGGGACAGTGGCGGACTACACCTTC.